The next 9 T cell receptor beta chains were all read from a single sample in a study of T cell repertoires in cytomegalovirus infection. Their target antigens are unknown. TCRdb passed the reads through MiXCR, listing each CDR3 protein once. The sample has about 570,000 distinct CDR3 sequences, around two fifths seen once; the top ten hold around 50%. The starting material was cultured PBMCs, obtained from culture after CMV antigen stimulation. These receptors were collected from a human donor in good health (CMV status not recorded). Some clones in this sample may be carry-over from other donors' samples.

The J gene is TRBJ2-7, the V gene TRBV2; D uncertain. Trimming pared 4 bases from V and 0 bases from J, leaving 13 bases between. This CDR3 is built from 15 residues. Looked up from germline, CDR1 is SNHLY and CDR2 is FYNNEI. DNA of the CDR3: TGTGCCAGCAGTGGATCCTTAGTGGCCTCCTACGAGCAGTACTTC. Translation: CASSGSLVASYEQYF.

This clonotype turned up a few times. The chain is built from TRBV4-1 and TRBJ2-1, with TRBD1 as a possible D gene (6 bases). Trimming shortened V by 4 bases and J by 3 bases, and 13 bases separated the two germline ends. Per germline, CDR1 MGHRA and CDR2 YSYEKL. This CDR3 is built from 15 residues. The CDR3 DNA follows: TGCGCCAGCAGCCTGACTCTCAGGGGCTACAATGAGCAGTTCTTC. Its translation: CASSLTLRGYNEQFF.

The V and J genes are TRBV4-1 and TRBJ1-2; no clear D. The ends were cut back, 0 bases at V and 0 bases at J, with 8 bases in the middle. Germline V gene sequence: CDR1 MGHRA, CDR2 YSYEKL. The CDR3 runs to 15 residues. The CDR3 DNA is TGCGCCAGCAGCCAAGAGTGGCGAACTAACTATGGCTACACCTTC. It specifies CASSQEWRTNYGYTF.

This clonotype was picked up a small number of times. CDR3 protein: CSARPRPLNAETQYF. The CDR3 DNA is TGCAGTGCTAGACCACGCCCCCTCAATGCGGAGACCCAGTACTTC. V is TRBV20-1 and J is TRBJ2-5; no definite D call. In germline, CDR1 is DFQATT, CDR2 SNEGSKA (reference sequence). Trimming shortened V by 2 bases and J by 5 bases, and 18 bases separated the two germline ends. The CDR3 spans 15 residues.

The rearrangement uses TRBV4-1 and TRBJ1-4, with D perhaps matching TRBD1 (6 bases). The CDR3 totals 15 residues. The germline V gene encodes CDR1 MGHRA and CDR2 YSYEKL. V lost 4 bases, J lost 5 bases, and 14 bases lay in between. The CDR3 DNA sequence: TGCGCCAGCAGCCGGACTGGACAGAAGAATGAAAAACTGTTTTTT. It yields the protein CASSRTGQKNEKLFF.

This clonotype has only a few counts. V and J are TRBV5-6 and TRBJ1-5; 8 nucleotides line up with TRBD1. The CDR3 sequence is 15 residues long. V dropped 0 bases and J dropped 4; count of bases not matched to a gene: 3. The germline V gene has CDR1 SGHDT and CDR2 YYEEEE. The DNA for the CDR3 is TGTGCCAGCAGCTTGGGGGACAGGATAAATCAGCCCCAGCATTTT. The encoded protein is CASSLGDRINQPQHF.

The chain combines TRBV28 with TRBJ1-5; D is possibly TRBD1 (6 bases). CDR1 and CDR2 (germline): MDHEN, SYDVKM. Trimming pared 3 bases from V and 4 bases from J, leaving 19 bases between. The CDR3 is 17 amino acids. CDR3 sequence (DNA): TGTGCCAGCAGTTTCCCCTTTGGAGGGGGGGAAAATCAGCCCCAGCATTTT. It encodes CASSFPFGGGENQPQHF.

This clonotype has just a few counts. The genes are TRBV20-1 and TRBJ2-1, with TRBD2 matching over 14 bases. The V gene end was trimmed by 2 bases and the J gene end by 1 base; junction bases not matched to a gene: 1. This CDR3 has 16 residues. Per the germline V gene, CDR1 is DFQATT and CDR2 is SNEGSKA (reference sequence). The CDR3 DNA follows: TGCAGTGCTAGAAGGACTAGCGGGAGGTCCTACAATGAGCAGTTCTTC. It is translated as CSARRTSGRSYNEQFF.

This clonotype occurred many times. The V call is TRBV7-2, the J call TRBJ2-2; D unresolved. The CDR3 length is 14 residues. V lost 6 bases to trimming and J lost 0 bases, with 8 bases between them. The germline V gene has CDR1 SGHTA and CDR2 FQGNSA. The CDR3 DNA reads as TGTGCCAGCAGTCAGGCCGCGAACACCGGGGAGCTGTTTTTT. This sequence encodes CASSQAANTGELFF. The full variable domain, rest sourced from reference TRBV7-2 and TRBJ2-2, is GAGVSQSPSNKVTEKGKDVELRCDPISGHTALYWYRQSLGQGLEFLIYFQGNSAPDKSGLPSDRFSAERTGGSVSTLTIQRTQQEDSAVYLCASSQAANTGELFFGEGSRLTVL.